The 3 T cell receptor beta chains in this list originate from one sample, sequenced in a study of blood T cells in healthy people across ages. The use of a sample-barcoded 5' primer and a J-beta primer mix characterized a second PCR of 7 to 11 cycles. TCRdb itself ran the 5' RACE reads through MiXCR, one entry per CDR3 protein. In the table there are about 1.8 million distinct CDR3 sequences, around 50% of which are singletons. The specimen sequenced was blood. The source of these receptors is a woman aged 40 to 50 in good health.

The gene calls are TRBV12-3 or TRBV12-4 and TRBJ2-1; a weak D match, TRBD2 (6 bases). The germline V and J ends were trimmed by 7 bases and 0 bases, with 16 bases remaining between them. This CDR3 has 16 amino acids. The CDR3 loop reads CASIKGAGGSYNEQFF. CDR3 sequence (DNA): TGTGCCAGCATCAAGGGAGCGGGCGGCTCCTACAATGAGCAGTTCTTC.

The V gene is TRBV11-2, the J gene TRBJ1-2; tentative D call: TRBD1 (5 bases). This CDR3 is built from 13 residues. Germline V CDR1 and CDR2: SGHAT, FQNNGV. Trimming cost V 4 bases and J 7 bases, with 13 bases left between them. CDR3 amino acids: CASSSGPPRGYTF. CDR3 coding DNA: TGTGCCAGCAGCTCGGGACCTCCTCGTGGCTACACCTTC. The variable domain in full, with the rest retrieved from reference TRBV11-2 and TRBJ1-2, is EAGVAQSPRYKIIEKRQSVAFWCNPISGHATLYWYQQILGQGPKLLIQFQNNGVVDDSQLPKDRFSAERLKGVDSTLKIQPAKLEDSAVYLCASSSGPPRGYTFGSGTRLTVV.

This clonotype occurred a few times. The chain joins TRBV28 to TRBJ2-1, with TRBD1 identical over 9 bases. Germline values: CDR1 MDHEN, CDR2 SYDVKM. The CDR3 is 17 residues long. V lost 3 bases to trimming and J lost 5 bases; unmatched junction nucleotides: 11. CDR3 DNA sequence: TGTGCCAGCAGTTTGTCATACAGGGGGCGAATGGACAATGAGCAGTTCTTC. Translating gives CASSLSYRGRMDNEQFF.